This entry lists 24 T cell receptor beta chains sequenced from one sample in a study of shared clonotypes between healthy human individuals. Here immunoSEQ multiplex PCR was the method, and the copy in TCRdb shows in-frame clones only, minus some. This table has roughly 1,500,000 clones, 95% to 99% appearing once. Sequencing was performed on naive CD4+ T cells sorted from blood. Noted subset: CD45RA+ positively selected. The receptor source for this set is a man younger than 40 in good health.

The V gene is TRBV7-2, the J gene TRBJ1-1; no clear D gene. The germline V gene has CDR1 SGHTA and CDR2 FQGNSA. V was trimmed by 2 bases and J by 0 bases, leaving 7 bases between them. This CDR3 region has 14 residues. CDR3 DNA sequence: TGTGCCAGCAGCTTACGCCGGATGAACACTGAAGCTTTCTTT. Its translation is CASSLRRMNTEAFF.

The rearrangement uses TRBV29-1 and TRBJ1-1; D ambiguous. The V gene lost 5 bases and the J gene lost 4 bases, with 17 bases spanning the gap. Germline V gene data show CDR1 as SQVTM and CDR2 as ANQGSEA. This CDR3 comprises 14 residues. CDR3 amino acids: CSVQDDRTPTEAFF. CDR3 nucleotide sequence: TGCAGCGTTCAGGATGACCGTACTCCCACTGAAGCTTTCTTT.

This chain connects TRBV7-9 to TRBJ2-3; no clear D. The CDR3 has 14 residues. CDR1 SEHNR and CDR2 FQNEAQ come from the germline V gene (reference sequence). V was trimmed by 3 bases and J by 4 bases, leaving 11 bases between them. The CDR3 loop reads CASSFSFVADTQYF. The CDR3, as DNA: TGTGCCAGCAGCTTTTCTTTCGTGGCAGATACGCAGTATTTT.

As concerns this clone: Other nucleotide sequences from this sample produce the same CDR3. Written as DNA, the CDR3 is TGTGCCAGCAGCCTGCAGGGTTATGAGCAGTTCTTC. Residues: CASSLQGYEQFF. The chain uses TRBV28 and TRBJ2-1, with D perhaps matching TRBD1 (5 bases). Germline CDR1 is MDHEN and CDR2 is SYDVKM. The germline V and J ends were trimmed by 6 bases and 8 bases, with 11 bases remaining between them. The CDR3 extends over 12 amino acids.

The chain employs TRBV14 and TRBJ2-6; no clear D. CDR1 is SGHDN, CDR2 FVKESK, per germline. CDR3 length equals 16 residues. V was pared by 5 bases and J by 1 base, with 12 bases between. In DNA, the CDR3 is TGTGCCAGCAGCTCGCCCGAGAGGTCTGGGGCCAACGTCCTGACTTTC. It specifies CASSSPERSGANVLTF.

This chain links TRBV10-2 with TRBJ2-7; no firm D call. This CDR3 has 17 amino acids. V was pared by 6 bases and J by 3 bases, with 24 bases between. CDR1 is WSHSY and CDR2 is SAAADI in the germline V gene. CDR3 nucleotides: TGCGCCAGCAGGAGGTGGGTTGGCGAATTGCGAAACTACGAGCAGTACTTC. This gives the protein CASRRWVGELRNYEQYF.

This sequence joins TRBV27 and TRBJ2-3; TRBD1 aligns across 7 bases. The CDR3 has 13 amino acids. Looked up from germline, CDR1 is MNHEY and CDR2 is SMNVEV (reference sequence). Trimming cost V 6 bases and J 3 bases; bases outside gene matches: 3. The CDR3 DNA follows: TGTGCCAGCAGGAAGACAGGGACAGATACGCAGTATTTT. Translation: CASRKTGTDTQYF.

The genes are TRBV6-1 and TRBJ2-7; 13 bases fit TRBD2. The germline CDR1 and CDR2 sequences are MNHNS and SASEGT. V lost 4 bases to trimming and J lost 7 bases; unmatched junction nucleotides: 7. This CDR3 comprises 15 residues. CDR3 nucleotide sequence: TGTGCCAGCAGTGGTACTAGCGGGAGGGCCGTAGAGCAGTACTTC. Translated: CASSGTSGRAVEQYF.

The chain combines TRBV7-9 with TRBJ2-7, with unresolved D. V was trimmed by 5 bases and J by 3 bases, leaving 17 bases between them. The germline V gene encodes CDR1 SEHNR and CDR2 FQNEAQ (reference sequence). This CDR3 contains 15 residues. The CDR3 loop is CASSAGSGPGYEQYF. CDR3 sequence (DNA): TGTGCCAGCAGCGCTGGATCCGGGCCCGGCTACGAGCAGTACTTC.

This clone came up once. The chain couples TRBV10-1 to TRBJ2-1, with D unresolved. The CDR3 totals 14 residues. Per germline, CDR1 WNHNN and CDR2 SYGVQD (reference sequence). V lost 3 bases to trimming and J lost 0 bases, with 6 bases between them. The CDR3 reads CASSDRISYNEQFF. The CDR3 DNA reads TGCGCCAGCAGTGACCGGATCTCCTACAATGAGCAGTTCTTC.

The chain couples TRBV29-1 to TRBJ1-5; D is possibly TRBD1 (6 bases). V was trimmed by 6 bases and J by 2 bases, leaving 17 bases between them. CDR1 SQVTM and CDR2 ANQGSEA come from the germline V gene. The CDR3 runs to 15 residues. The CDR3 nucleotides read TGCAGCGTCGTTCTAACAGGGTCCCGCAATCAGCCCCAGCATTTT. Amino acid sequence: CSVVLTGSRNQPQHF.

The J gene is TRBJ2-7, the V gene TRBV27, with 9 bases that match TRBD1. Germline values: CDR1 MNHEY, CDR2 SMNVEV (reference sequence). This CDR3 is 14 amino acids long. Losses at the gene ends were 4 bases for V and 5 bases for J; bases not matched to a gene: 6. CDR3 DNA sequence: TGTGCCAGCAGTTACTCGACAGGGGGGCACGAGCAGTACTTC. The encoded protein is CASSYSTGGHEQYF.

The chain carries TRBV18 and TRBJ2-7; no definite D call. The germline gives CDR1 KGHSH, CDR2 LQKENI. There are 16 residues in the CDR3. Trimming cost V 6 bases and J 8 bases, with 26 bases left between them. CDR3 protein: CASSLEQSQSTRQQYF. The CDR3 region has the DNA TGTGCCAGCTCGCTAGAACAGAGCCAATCCACTCGCCAGCAGTACTTC. Filled out from reference TRBV18 and TRBJ2-7, the complete variable domain reads NAGVMQNPRHLVRRRGQEARLRCSPMKGHSHVYWYRQLPEEGLKFMVYLQKENIIDESGMPKERFSAEFPKEGPSILRIQQVVRGDSAAYFCASSLEQSQSTRQQYFGPGTRLTVT.

V gene TRBV7-9 combines with J gene TRBJ1-3; 8 nucleotides match TRBD1. V trimming: 5 bases; J trimming: 0 bases; junction bases outside the gene matches: 6. Germline V gives CDR1 SEHNR, CDR2 FQNEAQ (reference sequence). This CDR3 region has 16 residues. The CDR3 bases are TGTGCCAGCAGCATATTTACAGGGGGCTCTGGAAACACCATATATTTT. It yields the protein CASSIFTGGSGNTIYF.

This CDR3 reads CASSLGRTSGTFRNTGELFF. The CDR3 bases are TGTGCCAGCAGCTTAGGCAGGACTAGCGGGACGTTCCGGAACACCGGGGAGCTGTTTTTT. The V gene is TRBV11-3, the J gene TRBJ2-2; 12 bases map to TRBD2. This CDR3 spans 20 amino acids. Germline lookup yields CDR1 SGHNT and CDR2 YENEEA. J lost 1 base, V lost 1 base, and 10 bases had no gene match.

V usage is TRBV19 and J usage is TRBJ1-2; the D is unclear. This CDR3 is built from 11 residues. With 6 bases removed from V and 3 bases from J, the gap between germline ends came to 5 bases. Germline V CDR1 and CDR2: LNHDA, SQIVND (reference sequence). CDR3 in amino acids: CASRQHYGYTF. In DNA form, the CDR3 reads TGTGCCAGTAGACAGCACTATGGCTACACCTTC.

V and J are TRBV7-3 and TRBJ2-1, with no clear D. Per the germline V gene, CDR1 is SGHTA and CDR2 is FQGTGA. The CDR3 loop spans 13 amino acids. Trimming cost V 4 bases and J 7 bases, with 11 bases left between them. The CDR3 sequence: CASSSNGWNEQFF. DNA of the CDR3: TGTGCCAGCAGCTCCAATGGGTGGAATGAGCAGTTCTTC. The variable domain in full, completed from reference TRBV7-3 and TRBJ2-1, reads GAGVSQTPSNKVTEKGKYVELRCDPISGHTALYWYRQSLGQGPEFLIYFQGTGAADDSGLPNDRFFAVRPEGSVSTLKIQRTERGDSAVYLCASSSNGWNEQFFGPGTRLTVL.

This clone was observed once. The chain links TRBV5-5 to TRBJ2-3, with D possibly matching TRBD2 (5 bases). The V end lost 4 bases, the J end lost 3 bases, and 15 bases lay between the germline ends. The germline CDR1 and CDR2 sequences are SGHKS and YYEKEE (reference sequence). This CDR3 region has 15 residues. CDR3 sequence reads: CASSLSGPPTDTQYF. The CDR3 DNA reads as TGTGCCAGCAGCCTGAGCGGTCCCCCAACAGATACGCAGTATTTT.

The chain couples TRBV10-3 to TRBJ2-1, with TRBD1 identical over 9 bases. This CDR3 region has 15 residues. Unmatched junction bases numbered 10, after V lost 11 bases and J lost 2 bases. Germline assignment: CDR1 ENHRY and CDR2 SYGVKD. The CDR3 region has the DNA TGTGCCGTAAGAAACGGGACAGGGACCTACAATGAGCAGTTCTTC. Amino acids: CAVRNGTGTYNEQFF.

The chain recombines TRBV10-3 with TRBJ2-5, with a weak D call TRBD1 (5 bases). Germline CDR1 reads ENHRY; CDR2 reads SYGVKD. With 3 bases removed from V and 4 bases from J, the gap between germline ends came to 9 bases. The CDR3 runs 13 residues. CDR3 bases: TGTGCCATCAGTGACAGGGCCCTAGAGACCCAGTACTTC. Translating gives CAISDRALETQYF.

The chain uses TRBV18 and TRBJ2-1, with D perhaps TRBD1 (5 bases). V lost 3 bases, J lost 13 bases, and 16 bases lay in between. The CDR3 is made up of 13 amino acids. Germline V gene sequence: CDR1 KGHSH, CDR2 LQKENI. Here the CDR3 DNA reads TGTGCCAGCTCACCGGCAGGGATGGGCTACCAGTTCTTC. Its protein is CASSPAGMGYQFF.

V is TRBV6-1 and J is TRBJ2-3; D is undetermined. V gave up 3 bases and J gave up 8 bases, with 9 bases separating them. The CDR3 is 12 residues long. Germline V gene lookup returns CDR1 MNHNS and CDR2 SASEGT. DNA of the CDR3: TGTGCCAGCAGTGACGCGCAAGGTACGCAGTATTTT. It is translated as CASSDAQGTQYF.

The J gene is TRBJ2-3, the V gene TRBV28, with D perhaps TRBD1 or TRBD2 (5 bases each). In germline, CDR1 is MDHEN, CDR2 SYDVKM. This CDR3 region has 14 residues. V was clipped by 6 bases and J by 8 bases, with 18 bases between them. CDR3 nucleotide sequence: TGTGCCAGCAGCCAGGAGCGGCAAGGGACTACGCAGTATTTT. Amino acid sequence: CASSQERQGTTQYF.

The chain combines TRBV30 with TRBJ2-2; maybe TRBD2 (6 bases). Trimming removed 2 bases at V and 1 base at J, with 14 bases between. The germline V gene encodes CDR1 GTSNPN and CDR2 SVGIG (reference sequence). The CDR3 contains 16 residues. The CDR3 region has the DNA TGTGCCTGGAGTCTCTCCGGACTATTGAACACCGGGGAGCTGTTTTTT. Translation: CAWSLSGLLNTGELFF.